This T cell receptor (beta chain) was obtained from a study of breast tumors, draining lymph nodes, adjacent tissues. Study-wide results and caveats: Luminal-like breast cancer showed significantly higher tumor–nontumor repertoire similarity than basal-like. Tumor TCR diversity was below lymph nodes but above nontumor tissue. Data fit most tumor T cells coming from lymph node, expanding in tumor. Tumor T cell lymph node origin was a supported hypothesis, not proven.

Each CDR3 protein is one row after TCRdb ran MiXCR on the multiplex PCR reads. This table has around 21,000 distinct CDR3 sequences, roughly 41% appearing once. Between the trimmed V and J ends, which lost 3 bases and 4 bases, there was a span of 16 bases. In germline, CDR1 is DFQATT, CDR2 SNEGSKA (reference sequence). The CDR3 is 14 residues long. This clonotype has at least ten counts. No antigen is known for it. The receptor comes from a female donor with breast cancer. Some clones in this sample may be carry-over from other donors' samples. The chain has TRBV20-1 and TRBJ2-7; D possibly corresponds to TRBD1 (5 bases). Sequenced: breast tumor tissue. This CDR3 reads CSARAGRDYYEQYF. Written as DNA, the CDR3 is TGCAGTGCTAGGGCAGGCAGGGATTATTACGAGCAGTACTTC.